These 30 T cell receptor beta chains were all obtained from the same sample, sequenced in a study of shared clonotypes between healthy human individuals. Measured with immunoSEQ multiplex PCR; TCRdb has only the in-frame clones, and not every one. The sample lists roughly 300,000 clones, more than 75% seen once, with around 15% in the top ten. Sequencing was performed on memory CD8+ T cells sorted from blood. Specified subset: CD45RO+ cells pooled with CCR7-negative TemRA cells. The receptors here all came from a man aged 18 to 30 in good health.

The rearrangement joins TRBV13 to TRBJ2-3; 7 bases are shared with TRBD2. V dropped 5 bases and J dropped 4; count of bases not matched to a gene: 3. This CDR3 spans 13 amino acids. Germline CDR1 and CDR2: PRHDT and FYEKMQ (reference sequence). The CDR3: CASSKLAADTQYF. As DNA, the CDR3 is TGTGCCAGCAGCAAGCTAGCGGCAGATACGCAGTATTTT.

The genes are TRBV4-1 and TRBJ2-5, with 12 positions matching TRBD2. This CDR3 contains 16 residues. From germline, CDR1 is MGHRA and CDR2 YSYEKL. The V gene end was trimmed by 0 bases and the J gene end by 7 bases; junction bases not matched to a gene: 6. CDR3 region: CASSQDPGLAGWTQYF. Here the CDR3 DNA reads TGCGCCAGCAGCCAAGATCCCGGACTAGCGGGATGGACCCAGTACTTC.

The chain recombines TRBV28 with TRBJ1-6, with D perhaps TRBD1 (5 bases). The CDR3 loop spans 17 amino acids. The germline V gene encodes CDR1 MDHEN and CDR2 SYDVKM. The V end lost 4 bases, the J end lost 9 bases, and 22 bases lay between the germline ends. The CDR3 reads CASSSEGRVGAGSPLHF. CDR3 bases: TGTGCCAGCAGTTCCGAGGGGAGGGTGGGTGCGGGTTCACCCCTCCACTTT.

This clone has just a few counts. The chain recombines TRBV27 with TRBJ1-5, with 7 bases fitting TRBD1. The CDR3 length is 14 residues. The V and J ends lost 5 bases and 6 bases, in that order; junction bases with no gene match: 7. CDR1 is MNHEY and CDR2 is SMNVEV in the germline V gene (reference sequence). CDR3 region: CASSIQGTGQPQHF. CDR3 coding DNA: TGTGCCAGCAGTATACAGGGGACGGGTCAGCCCCAGCATTTT.

This sequence joins TRBV10-3 and TRBJ1-4; D gene uncertain. V was cut by 0 bases and J by 7 bases, with 12 bases left in between. CDR1 ENHRY and CDR2 SYGVKD come from the germline V gene. The CDR3 sequence is 15 residues long. The DNA for the CDR3 is TGTGCCATCAGTGAGTCACGGGGAGCGGGTGAAAAACTGTTTTTT. Translating it yields CAISESRGAGEKLFF.

V is TRBV10-1 and J is TRBJ2-1; 9 bases are shared with TRBD2. The length of the CDR3 is 15 residues. Germline trimming cut 3 bases from V and 8 bases from J; bases unmatched to any gene: 8. Looked up from germline, CDR1 is WNHNN and CDR2 is SYGVQD (reference sequence). CDR3 loop: CASSEGSGRSDEQFF. The CDR3 nucleotides read TGCGCCAGCAGTGAAGGTAGCGGGAGATCAGATGAGCAGTTCTTC.

A single count supports this clone. The CDR3 protein is CASSLRFGGSTEAFF. CDR3 DNA sequence: TGTGCCAGCAGCTTAAGGTTTGGGGGATCCACTGAAGCTTTCTTT. The V gene is TRBV7-9, the J gene TRBJ1-1; D may be TRBD1 (5 bases). This CDR3 comprises 15 residues. Germline lookup yields CDR1 SEHNR and CDR2 FQNEAQ (reference sequence). The V gene lost 2 bases and the J gene lost 4 bases, with 14 bases spanning the gap.

The count of this clone is one. This chain joins TRBV6-1 and TRBJ2-7; TRBD1 aligns across 7 bases. After removal of 4 bases from V and 0 bases from J, the junction contained 12 bases not matched to a gene. This CDR3 comprises 17 residues. Germline CDR1 reads MNHNS; CDR2 reads SASEGT. CDR3: CASSGNDRVRSSYEQYF. The CDR3 DNA reads TGTGCCAGCAGTGGGAACGACAGGGTGAGGAGCTCCTACGAGCAGTACTTC.

The J gene is TRBJ2-7, the V gene TRBV27; TRBD1 might be the D (6 bases). The CDR3 spans 13 residues. Germline loops: CDR1 MNHEY, CDR2 SMNVEV (reference sequence). Trimming cost V 5 bases and J 3 bases, with 11 bases left between them. The CDR3 region is CASSKQGIYEQYF. CDR3 coding DNA: TGTGCCAGCAGTAAACAGGGAATCTACGAGCAGTACTTC.

The chain has TRBV7-5 and TRBJ1-1. TRBV7-5 is a pseudogene. The CDR3 has 18 residues. CDR3 protein: CARSSPDPAHPLAGEAFF. The CDR3 DNA follows: TGTGCCAGAAGCTCACCCGACCCGGCGCATCCACTCGCCGGTGAAGCTTTCTTT.

The gene calls are TRBV27 and TRBJ2-2, with D perhaps TRBD1 or TRBD2 (5 bases each). Germline V gives CDR1 MNHEY, CDR2 SMNVEV (reference sequence). V lost 0 bases and J lost 5, with 13 bases in between. CDR3 length: 16 residues. The CDR3 loop is CASSLSFWGTTGELFF. CDR3 DNA sequence: TGTGCCAGCAGTTTATCGTTTTGGGGGACGACCGGGGAGCTGTTTTTT.

The chain employs TRBV4-1 and TRBJ1-1; possible D gene TRBD1, 5 bases. The V gene lost 1 base and the J gene lost 6 bases, with 9 bases spanning the gap. Germline assignment: CDR1 MGHRA and CDR2 YSYEKL. The CDR3 is 13 residues long. CDR3 nucleotides: TGCGCCAGCAGCCAAGCAGGGTGGGCTGAAGCTTTCTTT. It encodes CASSQAGWAEAFF.

The J gene is TRBJ2-5, the V gene TRBV7-9, with 9 bases fitting TRBD1. With V trimmed by 2 bases and J by 4 bases, 2 bases remained unmatched. The CDR3 runs to 14 residues. Germline CDR1 SEHNR, CDR2 FQNEAQ (reference sequence). The CDR3 here is CASSLTGGAETQYF. In DNA form, the CDR3 reads TGTGCCAGCAGCTTAACAGGGGGCGCAGAGACCCAGTACTTC.

CDR3 sequence (DNA): TGTGCCAGCAGCTTACCAGGGATGGGCTATGGCTACACCTTC. Its translation: CASSLPGMGYGYTF. The chain recombines TRBV7-9 with TRBJ1-2; weak D call: TRBD1 (5 bases). V lost 2 bases and J lost 4, with 11 bases in between. This CDR3 is built from 14 residues. In germline, CDR1 is SEHNR, CDR2 FQNEAQ (reference sequence).

Points on this clone: Other DNA sequences of this sample code for an identical CDR3. CDR3 DNA: TGTGCCAGCACAGCAGGCTACAATGAGCAGTTCTTC. Amino acids: CASTAGYNEQFF. V gene TRBV28 combines with J gene TRBJ2-1, with D uncertain. The CDR3 is made up of 12 amino acids. The V end was cut by 7 bases, the J end by 3 bases, with 7 bases between. Per the germline V gene, CDR1 is MDHEN and CDR2 is SYDVKM.

Concerning this clone: One end of the junction does not line up with germline, which may come from a read error. The genes are TRBV30 and TRBJ2-7, with 9 nucleotides matching TRBD2. Germline V CDR1 and CDR2: GTSNPN, SVGIG (reference sequence). The CDR3 runs 12 residues. CDR3 protein: CAWSGISGGLNF. CDR3 bases: TGTGCCTGGAGTGGGATTAGCGGGGGTCTAAACTTC.

The rearrangement joins TRBV13 to TRBJ2-7; 11 bases align to TRBD2. The CDR3 spans 15 residues. The germline gives CDR1 PRHDT, CDR2 FYEKMQ (reference sequence). The junction had 5 bases not matched to a gene; V was cut back by 4 bases and J by 3 bases. In DNA form, the CDR3 reads TGTGCCAGCAGCTCAGAGACTAGCGGGGACTACGAGCAGTACTTC. This sequence encodes CASSSETSGDYEQYF. Drawing the rest from reference TRBV13 and TRBJ2-7, the complete variable domain is AAGVIQSPRHLIKEKRETATLKCYPIPRHDTVYWYQQGPGQDPQFLISFYEKMQSDKGSIPDRFSAQQFSDYHSELNMSSLELGDSALYFCASSSETSGDYEQYFGPGTRLTVT.

This clone appeared once. This chain links TRBV27 with TRBJ1-1, with 12 bases identical to TRBD1. Germline trimming cut 8 bases from V and 7 bases from J; bases unmatched to any gene: 8. CDR1 and CDR2 from the germline V gene are MNHEY and SMNVEV (reference sequence). The CDR3 spans 14 residues. The CDR3 sequence: CASVAGTGGSEAFF. In DNA, the CDR3 is TGTGCCAGCGTAGCGGGGACAGGGGGCAGTGAAGCTTTCTTT.

This chain uses TRBV7-6 with TRBJ2-3; either TRBD1 or TRBD2 may fit D (6 bases each). V was pared by 5 bases and J by 11 bases, with 29 bases between. This CDR3 contains 17 residues. The V gene's germline CDR1 is SGHVS and CDR2 FNYEAQ. The CDR3 coding sequence is TGTGCCAGCAGCCTAGACGACAGGCTAATCCGCGGGGTAGTGCAGTATTTT. Encoded protein: CASSLDDRLIRGVVQYF.

The chain joins TRBV5-1 to TRBJ2-7; 7 positions agree with TRBD2. The ends lost 1 base at V and 6 bases at J; junction bases unmatched: 4. This CDR3 spans 13 amino acids. Germline CDR1 reads SGHRS; CDR2 reads YFSETQ. In nucleotides, the CDR3 is TGCGCCAGCAGCTTGAGAGGGGAGGGCGAGCAGTACTTC. It is translated as CASSLRGEGEQYF.

The chain is built from TRBV10-3 and TRBJ1-1; D unclear. Germline lookup yields CDR1 ENHRY and CDR2 SYGVKD. The CDR3 has 14 residues. Trimming took off 6 bases at V and 9 bases at J, with 20 bases between the two ends. In DNA, the CDR3 is TGTGCCATCAGCTGTAGTGACGGAGAGACTAAAGCTTTCTTT. It encodes CAISCSDGETKAFF.

The chain employs TRBV18 and TRBJ1-2; D may be TRBD1 (6 bases). The V end was cut by 3 bases, the J end by 5 bases, with 13 bases between. The CDR3 contains 14 residues. Germline V gene lookup returns CDR1 KGHSH and CDR2 LQKENI. The CDR3 DNA is TGTGCCAGCTCACCCTCCCGGGGGGCATATGGCTACACCTTC. Amino acids: CASSPSRGAYGYTF.

The chain recombines TRBV27 with TRBJ2-7, with D possibly TRBD2 on 6 matching bases. Germline V lookup: CDR1 MNHEY, CDR2 SMNVEV (reference sequence). The CDR3 runs to 12 residues. The V end lost 8 bases, the J end lost 4 bases, and 12 bases lay between the germline ends. CDR3: CASGSTRYEQYF. The CDR3 DNA reads TGTGCCAGCGGGTCGACTAGGTACGAGCAGTACTTC.

The rearrangement links TRBV18 to TRBJ2-7; TRBD1 agrees at 9 bases. CDR1 is KGHSH, CDR2 LQKENI, per germline. The length of the CDR3 is 15 residues. V was pared by 3 bases and J by 3 bases, with 6 bases of the junction left unmatched. As DNA, the CDR3 is TGTGCCAGCTCACCCGGGACAGGGAAGGACTACGAGCAGTACTTC. Translation gives CASSPGTGKDYEQYF. Looking up the rest from reference TRBV18 and TRBJ2-7 gives the full variable domain: NAGVMQNPRHLVRRRGQEARLRCSPMKGHSHVYWYRQLPEEGLKFMVYLQKENIIDESGMPKERFSAEFPKEGPSILRIQQVVRGDSAAYFCASSPGTGKDYEQYFGPGTRLTVT.

The rearrangement links TRBV7-9 to TRBJ1-3, with D perhaps TRBD1 (5 bases). The CDR3 totals 15 residues. Between the trimmed V and J ends, which lost 5 bases and 2 bases, there was a span of 13 bases. CDR1 SEHNR and CDR2 FQNEAQ come from the germline V gene (reference sequence). This CDR3 reads CASSLGGEAGNTIYF. DNA for the CDR3: TGTGCCAGCAGCCTAGGAGGGGAAGCTGGAAACACCATATATTTT.

This chain links TRBV7-9 with TRBJ2-2; perhaps TRBD2 as D (5 bases). The CDR3 consists of 16 residues. Germline CDR1 reads SEHNR; CDR2 reads FQNEAQ (reference sequence). V shed 6 bases and J shed 2 bases, with 16 bases lying between them. The CDR3 reads CASRSEEDANTGELFF. CDR3 DNA: TGTGCCAGCAGATCCGAGGAGGATGCAAACACCGGGGAGCTGTTTTTT.

The chain has TRBV4-1 and TRBJ2-7, with TRBD2 identical over 11 bases. Germline V lookup: CDR1 MGHRA, CDR2 YSYEKL. V shed 2 bases, J shed 1 base, and the junction held 16 bases outside the gene matches. The CDR3 is made up of 20 amino acids. CDR3 loop: CASSQFSGLAARVRSYEQYF. CDR3 nucleotides: TGCGCCAGCAGCCAATTCTCGGGACTAGCGGCCCGGGTCAGGTCCTACGAGCAGTACTTC.

The chain couples TRBV5-6 to TRBJ1-3, with D unresolved. Germline CDR1 is SGHDT and CDR2 is YYEEEE. Trimming shortened V by 4 bases and J by 2 bases, and 10 bases separated the two germline ends. The CDR3 totals 14 residues. The CDR3 DNA reads TGTGCCAGCAGCCCCGGCCTCGCTGGAAACACCATATATTTT. This translates into CASSPGLAGNTIYF.

CDR3 bases: TGTGCCAGCAGCCATCTTGACAGGGGGGCTTTCGCCTACGAGCAGTACTTC. Residues: CASSHLDRGAFAYEQYF. The V gene is TRBV14, the J gene TRBJ2-7; 9 positions agree with TRBD1. The CDR3 sequence is 17 residues long. Germline V CDR1 and CDR2: SGHDN, FVKESK. The V and J ends lost 3 bases and 2 bases, in that order; junction bases with no gene match: 11.

The chain carries TRBV29-1 and TRBJ2-7, with 7 bases fitting TRBD1. The CDR3 is 15 residues long. CDR1 SQVTM and CDR2 ANQGSEA come from the germline V gene. V lost 5 bases and J lost 3; bases outside the gene matches: 13. The CDR3 sequence is CSVKGQADGLYEQYF. The CDR3 region has the DNA TGCAGCGTTAAAGGACAGGCGGATGGCCTCTACGAGCAGTACTTC.